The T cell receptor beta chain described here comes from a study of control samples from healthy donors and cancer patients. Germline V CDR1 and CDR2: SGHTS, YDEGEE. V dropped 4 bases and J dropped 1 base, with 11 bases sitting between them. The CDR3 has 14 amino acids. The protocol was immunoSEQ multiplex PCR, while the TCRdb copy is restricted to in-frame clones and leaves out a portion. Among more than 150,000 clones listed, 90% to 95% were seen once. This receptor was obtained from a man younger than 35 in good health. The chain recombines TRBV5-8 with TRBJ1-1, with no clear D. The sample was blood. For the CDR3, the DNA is TGTGCCAGCAGCAACTTCCGGAGGAACACTGAAGCTTTCTTT. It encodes CASSNFRRNTEAFF.